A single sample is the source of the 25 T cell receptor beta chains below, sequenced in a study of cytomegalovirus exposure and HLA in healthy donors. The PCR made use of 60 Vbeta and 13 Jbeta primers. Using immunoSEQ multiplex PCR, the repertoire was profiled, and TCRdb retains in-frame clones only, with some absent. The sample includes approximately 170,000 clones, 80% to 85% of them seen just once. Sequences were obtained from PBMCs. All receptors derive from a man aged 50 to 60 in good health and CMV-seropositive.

This chain's CDR3 is CASSYLSSGGRETQYF. The DNA of the CDR3 is TGTGCCAGCAGTTACTTGTCTAGCGGGGGGCGGGAGACCCAGTACTTC. The chain joins TRBV6-5 to TRBJ2-5, with 11 positions matching TRBD2. V lost 1 base and J lost 5; bases outside the gene matches: 6. Germline values: CDR1 MNHEY, CDR2 SVGAGI. The CDR3 totals 16 residues.

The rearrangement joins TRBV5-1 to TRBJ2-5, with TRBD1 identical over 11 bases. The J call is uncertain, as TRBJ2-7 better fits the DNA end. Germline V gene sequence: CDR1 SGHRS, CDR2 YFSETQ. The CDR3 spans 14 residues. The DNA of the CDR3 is TGCGCCAGCAGTCCCGGGACAGGGGGCTACGAGCAGTACTTC. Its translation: CASSPGTGGYEQYF.

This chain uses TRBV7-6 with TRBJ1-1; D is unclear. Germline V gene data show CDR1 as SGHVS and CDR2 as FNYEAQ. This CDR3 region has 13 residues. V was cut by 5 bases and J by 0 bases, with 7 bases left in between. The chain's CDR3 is CASSPVLNTEAFF. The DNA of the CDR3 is TGTGCCAGCAGCCCCGTTTTGAACACTGAAGCTTTCTTT.

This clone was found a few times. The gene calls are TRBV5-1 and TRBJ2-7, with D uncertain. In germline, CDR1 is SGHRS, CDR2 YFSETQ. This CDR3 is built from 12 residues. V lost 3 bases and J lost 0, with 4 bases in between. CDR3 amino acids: CASSSSSYEQYF. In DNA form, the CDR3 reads TGCGCCAGCAGCTCCAGCTCCTACGAGCAGTACTTC.

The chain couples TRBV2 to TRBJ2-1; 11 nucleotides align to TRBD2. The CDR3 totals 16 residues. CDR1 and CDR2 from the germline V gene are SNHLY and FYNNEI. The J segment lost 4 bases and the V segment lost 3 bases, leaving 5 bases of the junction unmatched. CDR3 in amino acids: CASSDRGLADYNEQFF. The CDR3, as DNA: TGTGCCAGCAGTGACCGGGGACTAGCGGATTACAATGAGCAGTTCTTC.

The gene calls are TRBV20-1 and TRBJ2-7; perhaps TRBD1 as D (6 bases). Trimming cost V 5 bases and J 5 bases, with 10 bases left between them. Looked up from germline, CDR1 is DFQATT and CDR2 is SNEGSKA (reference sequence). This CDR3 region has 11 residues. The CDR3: CSASTGNEQYF. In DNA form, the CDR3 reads TGCAGTGCTTCGACAGGAAACGAGCAGTACTTC.

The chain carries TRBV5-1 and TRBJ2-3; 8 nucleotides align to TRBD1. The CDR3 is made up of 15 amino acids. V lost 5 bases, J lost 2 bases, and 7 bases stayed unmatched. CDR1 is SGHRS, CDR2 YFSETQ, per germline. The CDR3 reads CASSSDRGPTDTQYF. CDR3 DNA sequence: TGCGCCAGCAGTTCCGACAGGGGCCCCACAGATACGCAGTATTTT.

CDR3 in DNA: TGTGCCAGTAGCCTACAGGGGGTTCTCACAGATACGCAGTATTTT. It translates to CASSLQGVLTDTQYF. The V gene is TRBV19, the J gene TRBJ2-3; 8 nucleotides align to TRBD1. CDR3 size: 15 residues. J gave up 2 bases and V 6 bases, and 7 bases lay outside the gene matches. Germline V gene sequence: CDR1 LNHDA, CDR2 SQIVND (reference sequence).

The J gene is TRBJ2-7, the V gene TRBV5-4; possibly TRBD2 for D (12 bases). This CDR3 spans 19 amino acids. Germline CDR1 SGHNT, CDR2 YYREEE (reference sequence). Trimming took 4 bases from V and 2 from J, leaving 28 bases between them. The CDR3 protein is CASSPGQGGLAGYPYEQYF. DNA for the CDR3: TGTGCCAGCAGCCCGGGACAGGGGGGACTAGCGGGTTACCCCTACGAGCAGTACTTC.

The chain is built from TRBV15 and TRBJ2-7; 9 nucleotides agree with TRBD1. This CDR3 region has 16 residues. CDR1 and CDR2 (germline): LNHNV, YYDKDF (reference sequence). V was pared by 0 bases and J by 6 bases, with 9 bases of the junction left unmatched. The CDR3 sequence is CATSREPHRGLGEQYF. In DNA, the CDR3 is TGTGCCACCAGCAGAGAACCGCACAGGGGGCTTGGCGAGCAGTACTTC.

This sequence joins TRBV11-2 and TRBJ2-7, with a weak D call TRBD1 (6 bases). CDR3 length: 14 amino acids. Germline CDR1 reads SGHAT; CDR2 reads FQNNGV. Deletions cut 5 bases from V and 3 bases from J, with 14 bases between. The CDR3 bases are TGTGCCAGCAGCCCAAACGACAGGCTCTACGAGCAGTACTTC. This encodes CASSPNDRLYEQYF.

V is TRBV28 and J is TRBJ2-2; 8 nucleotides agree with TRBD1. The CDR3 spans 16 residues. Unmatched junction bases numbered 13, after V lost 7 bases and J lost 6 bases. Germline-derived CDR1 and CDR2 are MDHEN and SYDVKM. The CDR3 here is CASITGRTGIAGELFF. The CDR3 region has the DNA TGTGCCAGCATTACTGGACGGACAGGGATCGCCGGGGAGCTGTTTTTT.

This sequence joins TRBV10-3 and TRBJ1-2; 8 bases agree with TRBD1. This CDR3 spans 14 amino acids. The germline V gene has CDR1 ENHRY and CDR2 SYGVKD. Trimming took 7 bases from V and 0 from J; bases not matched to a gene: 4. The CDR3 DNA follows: TGTGCCATCACGCGGGACAGGACTAACTATGGCTACACCTTC. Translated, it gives CAITRDRTNYGYTF.

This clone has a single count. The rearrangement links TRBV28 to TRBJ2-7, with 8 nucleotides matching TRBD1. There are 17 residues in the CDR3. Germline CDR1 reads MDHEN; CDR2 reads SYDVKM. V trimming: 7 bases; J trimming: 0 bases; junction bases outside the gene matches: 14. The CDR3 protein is CASTPPTSGQASYEQYF. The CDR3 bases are TGTGCCAGCACTCCCCCGACGTCGGGACAGGCCTCCTACGAGCAGTACTTC.

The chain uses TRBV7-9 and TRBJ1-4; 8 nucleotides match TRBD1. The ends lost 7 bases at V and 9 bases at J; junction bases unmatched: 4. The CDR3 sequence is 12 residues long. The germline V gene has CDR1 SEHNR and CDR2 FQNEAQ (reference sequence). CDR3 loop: CASTQGAKKLFF. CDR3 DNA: TGTGCCAGCACTCAGGGGGCTAAAAAACTGTTTTTT.

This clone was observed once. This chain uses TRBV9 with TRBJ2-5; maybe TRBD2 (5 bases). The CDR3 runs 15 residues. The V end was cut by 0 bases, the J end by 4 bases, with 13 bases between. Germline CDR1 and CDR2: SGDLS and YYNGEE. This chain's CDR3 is CASSVARGPGETQYF. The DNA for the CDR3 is TGTGCCAGCAGCGTAGCTCGGGGTCCTGGAGAGACCCAGTACTTC.

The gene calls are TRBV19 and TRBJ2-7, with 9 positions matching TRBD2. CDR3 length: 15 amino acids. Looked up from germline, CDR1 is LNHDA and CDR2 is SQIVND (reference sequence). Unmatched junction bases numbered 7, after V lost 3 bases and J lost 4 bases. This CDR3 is CASSMGSGSLYEQYF. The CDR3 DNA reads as TGTGCCAGTAGTATGGGTAGCGGGAGTCTATACGAGCAGTACTTC. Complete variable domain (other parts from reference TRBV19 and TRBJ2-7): DGGITQSPKYLFRKEGQNVTLSCEQNLNHDAMYWYRQDPGQGLRLIYYSQIVNDFQKGDIAEGYSVSREKKESFPLTVTSAQKNPTAFYLCASSMGSGSLYEQYFGPGTRLTVT.

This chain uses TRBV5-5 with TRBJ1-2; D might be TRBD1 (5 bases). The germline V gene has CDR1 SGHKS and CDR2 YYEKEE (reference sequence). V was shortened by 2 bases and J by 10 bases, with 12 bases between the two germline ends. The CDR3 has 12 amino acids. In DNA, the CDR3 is TGTGCCAGCAGCTTTTCACAGGTCCTCTACACCTTC. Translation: CASSFSQVLYTF.

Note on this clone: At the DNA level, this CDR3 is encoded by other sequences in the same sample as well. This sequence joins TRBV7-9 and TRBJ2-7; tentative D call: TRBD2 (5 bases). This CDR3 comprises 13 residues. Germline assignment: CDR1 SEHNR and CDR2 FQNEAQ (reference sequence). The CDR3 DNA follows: TGTTCTAGCAGCCGAGCAACGGGATACGAGCAGTACTTC. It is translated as CSSSRATGYEQYF.

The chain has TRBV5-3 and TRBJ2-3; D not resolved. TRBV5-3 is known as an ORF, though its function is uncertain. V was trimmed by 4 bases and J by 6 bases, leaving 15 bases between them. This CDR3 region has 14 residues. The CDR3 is CARSPPRPRDTQYF. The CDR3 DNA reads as TGTGCCAGAAGCCCCCCCCGTCCCAGGGATACGCAGTATTTT.

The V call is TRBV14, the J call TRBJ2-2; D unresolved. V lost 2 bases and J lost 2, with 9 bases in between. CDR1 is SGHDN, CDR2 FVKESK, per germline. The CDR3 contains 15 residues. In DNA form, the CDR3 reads TGTGCCAGCAGCCAAAGACGGGTTAACACCGGGGAGCTGTTTTTT. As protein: CASSQRRVNTGELFF.

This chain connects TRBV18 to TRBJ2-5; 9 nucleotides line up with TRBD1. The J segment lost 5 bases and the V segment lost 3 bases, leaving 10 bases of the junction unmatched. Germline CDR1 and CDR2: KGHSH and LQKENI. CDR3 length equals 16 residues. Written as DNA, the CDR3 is TGTGCCAGCTCACCGAAAGGACAGGGGATAGGCGAGACCCAGTACTTC. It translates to CASSPKGQGIGETQYF.

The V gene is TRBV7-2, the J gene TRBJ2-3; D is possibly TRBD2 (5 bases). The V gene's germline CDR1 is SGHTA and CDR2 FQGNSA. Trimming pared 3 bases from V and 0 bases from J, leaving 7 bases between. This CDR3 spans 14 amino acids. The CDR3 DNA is TGTGCCAGCAGCTTCGGACTTAGCACAGATACGCAGTATTTT. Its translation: CASSFGLSTDTQYF.

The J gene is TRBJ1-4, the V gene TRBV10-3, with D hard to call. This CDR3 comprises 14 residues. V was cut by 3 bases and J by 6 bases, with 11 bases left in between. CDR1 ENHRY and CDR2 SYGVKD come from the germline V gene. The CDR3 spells CAISEVLADEKLFF. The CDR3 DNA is TGTGCCATCAGTGAAGTACTTGCGGATGAAAAACTGTTTTTT.

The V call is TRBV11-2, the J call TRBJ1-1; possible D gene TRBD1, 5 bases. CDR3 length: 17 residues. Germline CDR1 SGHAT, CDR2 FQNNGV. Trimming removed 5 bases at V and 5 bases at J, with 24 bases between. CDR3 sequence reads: CASSHPHPGVGLTEAFF. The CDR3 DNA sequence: TGTGCCAGCAGCCATCCCCACCCGGGGGTAGGTTTGACTGAAGCTTTCTTT.